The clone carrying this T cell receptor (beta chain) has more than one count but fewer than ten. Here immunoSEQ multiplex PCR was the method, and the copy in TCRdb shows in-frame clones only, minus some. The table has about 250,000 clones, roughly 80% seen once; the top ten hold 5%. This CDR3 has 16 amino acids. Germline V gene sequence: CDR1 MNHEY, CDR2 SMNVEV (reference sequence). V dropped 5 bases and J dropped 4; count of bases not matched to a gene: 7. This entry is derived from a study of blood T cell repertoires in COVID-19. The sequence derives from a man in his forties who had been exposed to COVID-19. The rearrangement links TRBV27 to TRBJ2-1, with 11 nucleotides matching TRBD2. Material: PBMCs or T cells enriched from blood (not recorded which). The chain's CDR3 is CASSILTSGIYNEQFF. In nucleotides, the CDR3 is TGTGCCAGCAGTATACTGACTAGCGGGATTTACAATGAGCAGTTCTTC.